This TCR beta chain appears in the sequencing data of a study of OX40 agonist ivuxolimab in advanced cancers. Study overall: Dose-escalation subjects each had hepatocellular carcinoma, melanoma, renal cell or head and neck cancer. Enrollees could have had prior anti-PD-1, anti-PD-L1 or anti-CTLA-4 therapy, which 40% to 45% had received.

The data were produced by immunoSEQ multiplex PCR, yet TCRdb's version contains in-frame clones alone and is incomplete. The table lists 65,000 to 75,000 clones, around 85% of them singletons. CDR3 length: 13 residues. V lost 6 bases and J lost 5; bases outside the gene matches: 8. The V gene's germline CDR1 is SQVTM and CDR2 ANQGSEA. This sample comprised CD4+ or CD8+ T cells sorted from blood, obtained in a trial of the OX40 agonist ivuxolimab. The chain carries TRBV29-1 and TRBJ2-5, with 8 positions matching TRBD1. This sequence originates from an adult with an advanced solid tumor such as melanoma, head and neck, liver or kidney cancer. The CDR3: CSVVGRTGETQYF. DNA of the CDR3: TGCAGCGTCGTTGGGCGGACAGGGGAGACCCAGTACTTC.